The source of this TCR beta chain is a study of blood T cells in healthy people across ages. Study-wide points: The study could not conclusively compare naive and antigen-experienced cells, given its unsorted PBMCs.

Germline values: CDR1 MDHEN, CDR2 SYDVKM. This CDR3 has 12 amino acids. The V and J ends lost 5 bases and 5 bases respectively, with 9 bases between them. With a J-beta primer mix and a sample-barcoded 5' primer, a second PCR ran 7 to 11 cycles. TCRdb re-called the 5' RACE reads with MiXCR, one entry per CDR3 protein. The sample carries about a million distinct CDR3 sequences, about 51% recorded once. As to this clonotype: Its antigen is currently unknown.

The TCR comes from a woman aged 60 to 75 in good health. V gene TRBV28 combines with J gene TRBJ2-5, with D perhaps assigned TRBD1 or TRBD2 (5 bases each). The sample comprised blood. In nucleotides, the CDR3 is TGTGCCAGCAGTATCTGGGGGGAGACCCAGTACTTC. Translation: CASSIWGETQYF.